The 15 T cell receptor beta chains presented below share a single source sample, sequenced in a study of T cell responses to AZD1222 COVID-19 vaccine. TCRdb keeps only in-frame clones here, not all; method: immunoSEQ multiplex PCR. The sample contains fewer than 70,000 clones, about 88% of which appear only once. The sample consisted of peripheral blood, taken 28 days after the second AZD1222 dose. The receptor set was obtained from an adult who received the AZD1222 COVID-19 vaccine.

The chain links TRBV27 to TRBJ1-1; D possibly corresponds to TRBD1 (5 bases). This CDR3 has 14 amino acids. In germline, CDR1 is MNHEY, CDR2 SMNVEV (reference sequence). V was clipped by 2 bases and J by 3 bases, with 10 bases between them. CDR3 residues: CASSLAWDHTEAFF. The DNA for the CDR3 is TGTGCCAGCAGTTTAGCATGGGACCACACTGAAGCTTTCTTT.

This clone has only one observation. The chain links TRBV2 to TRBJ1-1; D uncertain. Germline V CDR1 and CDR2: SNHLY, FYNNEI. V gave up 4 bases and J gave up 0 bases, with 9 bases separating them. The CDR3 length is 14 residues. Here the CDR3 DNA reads TGTGCCAGCAGTGGGGAGGTCGTGAACACTGAAGCTTTCTTT. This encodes CASSGEVVNTEAFF. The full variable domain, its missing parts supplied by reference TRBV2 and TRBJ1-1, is EPEVTQTPSHQVTQMGQEVILRCVPISNHLYFYWYRQILGQKVEFLVSFYNNEISEKSEIFDDQFSVERPDGSNFTLKIRSTKLEDSAMYFCASSGEVVNTEAFFGQGTRLTVV.

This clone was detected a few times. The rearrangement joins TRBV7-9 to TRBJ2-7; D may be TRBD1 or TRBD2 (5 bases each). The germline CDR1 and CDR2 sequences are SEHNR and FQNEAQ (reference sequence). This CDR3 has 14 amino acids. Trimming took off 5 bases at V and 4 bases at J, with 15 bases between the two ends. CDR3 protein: CASSQRGSAYEQYF. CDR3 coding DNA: TGTGCCAGCAGCCAACGGGGCAGCGCTTACGAGCAGTACTTC. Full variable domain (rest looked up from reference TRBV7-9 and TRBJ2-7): DTGVSQNPRHKITKRGQNVTFRCDPISEHNRLYWYRQTLGQGPEFLTYFQNEAQLEKSRLLSDRFSAERPKGSFSTLEIQRTEQGDSAMYLCASSQRGSAYEQYFGPGTRLTVT.

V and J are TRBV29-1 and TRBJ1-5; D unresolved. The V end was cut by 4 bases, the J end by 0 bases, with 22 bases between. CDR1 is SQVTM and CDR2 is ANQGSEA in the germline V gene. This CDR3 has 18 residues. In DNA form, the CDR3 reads TGCAGCGTTGTCACAGTCCGTTTATGGTGTTATAGCAATCAGCCCCAGCATTTT. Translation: CSVVTVRLWCYSNQPQHF.

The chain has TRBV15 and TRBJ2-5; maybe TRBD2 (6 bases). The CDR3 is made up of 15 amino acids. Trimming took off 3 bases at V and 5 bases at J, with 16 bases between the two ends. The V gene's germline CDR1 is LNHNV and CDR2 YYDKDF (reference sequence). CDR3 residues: CATSSPGPGGETQYF. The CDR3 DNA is TGTGCCACCAGCAGCCCGGGCCCTGGGGGGGAGACCCAGTACTTC.

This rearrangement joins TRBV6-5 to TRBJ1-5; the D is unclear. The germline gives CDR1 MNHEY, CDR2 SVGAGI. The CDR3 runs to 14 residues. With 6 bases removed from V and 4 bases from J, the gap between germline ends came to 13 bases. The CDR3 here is CASSRGDGNQPQHF. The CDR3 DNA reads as TGTGCCAGCAGCCGGGGTGATGGAAATCAGCCCCAGCATTTT.

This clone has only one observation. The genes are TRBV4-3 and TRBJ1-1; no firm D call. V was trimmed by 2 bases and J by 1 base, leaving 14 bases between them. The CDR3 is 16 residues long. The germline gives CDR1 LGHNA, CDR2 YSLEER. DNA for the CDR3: TGCGCCAGCAGCCAACAATACGGGGAACGGAACACTGAAGCTTTCTTT. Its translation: CASSQQYGERNTEAFF.

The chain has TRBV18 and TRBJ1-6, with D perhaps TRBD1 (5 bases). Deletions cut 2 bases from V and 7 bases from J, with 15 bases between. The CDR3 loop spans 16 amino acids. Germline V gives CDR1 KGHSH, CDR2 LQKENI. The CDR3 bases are TGTGCCAGCTCACCATATCAGGGAAGTGAGAATTCACCCCTCCACTTT. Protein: CASSPYQGSENSPLHF. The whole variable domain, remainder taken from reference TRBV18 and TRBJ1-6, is NAGVMQNPRHLVRRRGQEARLRCSPMKGHSHVYWYRQLPEEGLKFMVYLQKENIIDESGMPKERFSAEFPKEGPSILRIQQVVRGDSAAYFCASSPYQGSENSPLHFGNGTRLTVT.

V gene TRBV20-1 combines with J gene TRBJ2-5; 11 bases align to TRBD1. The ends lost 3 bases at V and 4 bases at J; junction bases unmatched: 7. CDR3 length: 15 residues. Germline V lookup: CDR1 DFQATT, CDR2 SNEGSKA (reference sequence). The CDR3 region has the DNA TGCAGTGCTAGTGGGACCGGGACAGGGGGAGAGACCCAGTACTTC. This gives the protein CSASGTGTGGETQYF.

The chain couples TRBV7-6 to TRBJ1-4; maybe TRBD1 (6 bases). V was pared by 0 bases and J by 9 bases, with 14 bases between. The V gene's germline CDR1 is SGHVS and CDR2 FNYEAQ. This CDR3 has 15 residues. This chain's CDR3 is CASSLATGQGKKLFF. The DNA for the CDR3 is TGTGCCAGCAGCTTAGCCACAGGGCAGGGGAAAAAACTGTTTTTT.

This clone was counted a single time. CDR3 nucleotides: TGTGCCAGCAGTTTATATCCCTACGAGCAGTACTTC. This sequence encodes CASSLYPYEQYF. This chain links TRBV28 with TRBJ2-7, with unresolved D. The CDR3 runs to 12 residues. V dropped 1 base and J dropped 2 bases, with 3 bases sitting between them. CDR1 is MDHEN, CDR2 SYDVKM, per germline.

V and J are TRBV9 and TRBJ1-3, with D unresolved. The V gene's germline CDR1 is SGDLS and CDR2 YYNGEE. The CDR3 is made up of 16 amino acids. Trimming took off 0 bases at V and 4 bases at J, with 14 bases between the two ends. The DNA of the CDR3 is TGTGCCAGCAGCGTAGAGCTCCGCTCCCCCGGAAACACCATATATTTT. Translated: CASSVELRSPGNTIYF.

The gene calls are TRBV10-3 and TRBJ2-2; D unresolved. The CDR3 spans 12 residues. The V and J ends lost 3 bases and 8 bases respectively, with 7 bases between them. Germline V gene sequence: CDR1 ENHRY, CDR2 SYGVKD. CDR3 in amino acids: CAISEVAGELFF. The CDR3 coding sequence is TGTGCCATCAGTGAAGTAGCTGGGGAGCTGTTTTTT.

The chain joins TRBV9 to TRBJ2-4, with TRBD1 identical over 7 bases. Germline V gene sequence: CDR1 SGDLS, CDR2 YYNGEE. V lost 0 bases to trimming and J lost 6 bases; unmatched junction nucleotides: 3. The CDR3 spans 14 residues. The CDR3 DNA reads TGTGCCAGCAGCGTAGTCCCAGGGGGAAACATTCAGTACTTC. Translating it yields CASSVVPGGNIQYF. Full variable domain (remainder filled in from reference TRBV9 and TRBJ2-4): DSGVTQTPKHLITATGQRVTLRCSPRSGDLSVYWYQQSLDQGLQFLIQYYNGEERAKGNILERFSAQQFPDLHSELNLSSLELGDSALYFCASSVVPGGNIQYFGAGTRLSVL.

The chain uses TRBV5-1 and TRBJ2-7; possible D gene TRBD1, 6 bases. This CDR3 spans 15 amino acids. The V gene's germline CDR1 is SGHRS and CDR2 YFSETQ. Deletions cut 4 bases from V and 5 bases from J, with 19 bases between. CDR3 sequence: CASSPSKVGAHEQYF. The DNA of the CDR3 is TGCGCCAGCAGCCCTTCGAAGGTGGGGGCTCACGAGCAGTACTTC.